This TCR beta chain was documented in a study of T cell clonality in common variable immunodeficiency (dated by TCRdb to the mid-2010s). The study at large found these results: Despite equal DNA input, controls averaged approximately 77,000 unique sequences per sample versus about 32,000 in CVID samples. Differences among patients in the CVID cohort limited the correlations between repertoire features and clinical complications. It was noted by the authors that sequencing of the repertoires of T cell subpopulations would be needed to clarify the cause of the increased clonality in CVID. Compared with healthy controls, CVID subjects showed increased TCRbeta clonality (t-test p = 0.018), a feature most characteristic of about a third of subjects. Reportedly, TCRbeta sequences from CVID had fewer deletions and N-nucleotide insertions, and highly modified clones with 13 or more V deletions were absent from CVID. Fewer TCRbeta clones were shared among CVID subjects than among healthy controls (p < 0.0001).

Diagnosis of CVID followed standard criteria, namely serum IgG, IgA and/or IgM below the normal range together with specific antibody deficiency. There were 44 subjects in the CVID group (about 29 male and about 15 female), ranging in age from about 8 to 65 years, with a mean age of about 42. Most of the CVID patients and most of the healthy controls were of Caucasian heritage. At the time of study participation, every CVID subject had been on replacement immunoglobulin therapy for at least one year. When blood was collected, none of the CVID subjects were ill or on immunomodulatory or immunosuppressive medication. Heparinized peripheral whole blood samples of 5 to 8 ml were collected from each donor. Genomic DNA from adults with common variable immune deficiency (CVID) and from healthy adult controls was used to sequence TCRbeta CDR3 repertoires. Diluted blood was density-centrifuged over Hypaque 1077 or Ficoll-Paque to isolate peripheral blood mononuclear cells. Genomic DNA was obtained from unsorted mononuclear cells through either Qiagen column purification or a centrifugation-based method.

This clone showed up many times. The clone's antigen remains unknown. The CDR3 end falls 3 residues outside the read, so it is completed with the germline J gene. CDR1 and CDR2 (LNHDA, SQIVND) derive from the germline V gene (reference sequence). The CDR3 has 13 amino acids, counting the end cysteine and phenylalanine. Shown are 30 bases from within the CDR3, in frame from base 1. Unmatched junction bases come to 5, with V trimmed by 8 bases and J by 5 bases. For sequencing input, CVID and control samples contributed equivalent amounts of genomic DNA. For every sample, a 60 bp segment covering the rearranged TCRbeta CDR3 region was amplified and then sequenced. The immunoSEQ assay, a bias-corrected multiplex PCR combined with high-throughput sequencing, was used for TCRbeta amplification. The authors' analysis ran thus. Every unique nucleotide sequence was considered a clone and was annotated with V, D and J genes, copy number and frequency. Sequences were labeled productive if in frame, and non-productive if out of frame or containing stop codons. Clonality was calculated from Shannon's entropy as previously described. The predicted amino acid sequences of productive clones were used to derive mean CDR3 Kyte-Doolittle hydropathy. The R hclust function was used to hierarchically cluster scaled V gene usage with Manhattan distance and complete linkage. To assess clone sharing by CDR3 amino acid sequence, 12 repertoires per group were resampled over 100 rounds. The repertoires were searched for some 70 published EBV-specific TCRbeta sequences and 200 to 300 published CMV-specific TCRbeta sequences. Analysis left out two CVID samples that produced under 10,000 sequences, so roughly 45 CVID repertoires remained. What TCRdb holds here is the immuneACCESS table cut down to in-frame rearrangements. Part of the clones is not present; checked against another copy, under half of the missing clones reflect an unresolved V gene, and the others are unexplained. V, J and clone size reflect that table, while D and trimming were determined from the DNA. This sample has about 26,000 clones in the table, none counted a single time. About 24% of the sample goes to the ten largest clones.

Recombination joined TRBV19 with TRBJ2-1, and 8 junctional nucleotides match TRBD2. This TCR came from a human donor with common variable immunodeficiency. Sequenced: peripheral blood mononuclear cells. The CDR3 reads CASDGGDNNEQFF. The DNA read from the CDR3 is TGTGCCAGTGACGGGGGGGATAACAATGAG.